The 7 T cell receptor beta chains below come from one sample, sequenced in a study of blood T cell repertoires in COVID-19. Only in-frame clones appear in the TCRdb table, and some are missing; sequencing was by immunoSEQ multiplex PCR. The data hold about 130,000 clones, with approximately 80% observed a single time. What was sequenced was peripheral blood. The receptors were sampled from a woman aged 50 to 60 with acute or convalescent COVID-19.

This rearrangement joins TRBV10-3 to TRBJ1-2; no clear D. Looked up from germline, CDR1 is ENHRY and CDR2 is SYGVKD. The CDR3 length is 13 residues. V was cut by 3 bases and J by 3 bases, with 8 bases left in between. CDR3 in DNA: TGTGCCATCAGTGATACGGTGGACTATGGCTACACCTTC. It encodes CAISDTVDYGYTF.

The J gene is TRBJ1-1, the V gene TRBV29-1; 7 positions agree with TRBD1. Germline V lookup: CDR1 SQVTM, CDR2 ANQGSEA. The CDR3 length is 12 residues. The J segment lost 1 base and the V segment lost 5 bases, leaving 1 base of the junction unmatched. CDR3 nucleotides: TGCAGCGTTAACAGGGGGAACACTGAAGCTTTCTTT. Translation gives CSVNRGNTEAFF.

The chain combines TRBV19 with TRBJ2-2, with 13 bases matching TRBD2. This CDR3 contains 17 residues. The germline V gene has CDR1 LNHDA and CDR2 SQIVND (reference sequence). Trimming removed 3 bases from V and 7 bases from J; junction bases left unmatched: 8. The CDR3 DNA is TGTGCCAGTAGTATGAACGGACTAGCGGGAGATATCGGGGAGCTGTTTTTT. Its translation is CASSMNGLAGDIGELFF.

The rearrangement joins TRBV28 to TRBJ1-2; TRBD1 is a possible D gene (5 bases). Trimming removed 4 bases at V and 8 bases at J, with 11 bases between. Per the germline V gene, CDR1 is MDHEN and CDR2 is SYDVKM. The CDR3 is 12 residues long. CDR3 residues: CASSSPGKGYTF. CDR3 coding DNA: TGTGCCAGCAGTTCACCAGGGAAGGGCTACACCTTC.

The CDR3 loop reads CASSTKGGAWELFF. CDR3 DNA sequence: TGTGCCAGCAGTACGAAAGGGGGGGCCTGGGAGCTGTTTTTT. The gene calls are TRBV27 and TRBJ2-2, with a possible D match to TRBD2 (7 bases). The CDR3 runs to 14 residues. Germline V CDR1 and CDR2: MNHEY, SMNVEV (reference sequence). Trimming cost V 5 bases and J 9 bases, with 16 bases left between them.

J is TRBJ1-1 and V is TRBV3-1 (or the pseudogene TRBV3-2); tentatively, D is TRBD1 (6 bases). V lost 5 bases and J lost 10, with 17 bases in between. This CDR3 is 13 amino acids long. Germline CDR1 reads LGHDT; CDR2 reads YNNKEL (reference sequence). DNA of the CDR3: TGTGCCAGCAGCAAGAAGAACAGGGTAGGAGCTTTCTTT. It yields the protein CASSKKNRVGAFF.

The chain employs TRBV6-4 and TRBJ1-2; no reliable D call. Germline V gene lookup returns CDR1 MRHNA and CDR2 SNTAGT. V was shortened by 3 bases and J by 4 bases, with 9 bases between the two germline ends. This CDR3 spans 13 amino acids. The CDR3 bases are TGTGCCAGCAGTGAGGTCGGTGGCTATGGCTACACCTTC. Amino acids: CASSEVGGYGYTF.